This T cell receptor (beta chain) was recorded in a study of blood T cells in healthy people across ages. Whole-study results and caveats: Using unsorted PBMCs precluded a conclusive naive versus antigen-experienced comparison.

The CDR3 runs to 12 residues. The germline V and J ends were trimmed by 0 bases and 5 bases, with 3 bases remaining between them. Germline V gene lookup returns CDR1 MNHEY and CDR2 SVGAGI. The second PCR ran roughly 6 to 11 cycles with a sample-barcoded 5' primer and J-beta primers. TCRdb used MiXCR to reprocess the 5' RACE reads, holding one entry per CDR3 protein. The top ten hold over 10% of the sample, which has under 850,000 distinct CDR3 sequences, approximately 35% seen once. This clonotype has ten or more counts. Its antigen is still unknown. The sequence was obtained from a young man in good health. This chain uses TRBV6-5 with TRBJ2-3, with D unresolved. The sample comprised blood. The CDR3 DNA reads TGTGCCAGCAGTTACTCCGGAGATACGCAGTATTTT. Its protein product is CASSYSGDTQYF.